Listed here is a single T cell receptor beta chain. Its target is not known. This record comes from a study of monozygotic twins with inflammatory bowel disease. Whole-study findings and limits: Twin pairs that were concordant did not differ from discordant pairs in repertoire similarity, possibly from limited power. For IBD patients, clonotypes shared with others were fewer than for healthy twins, especially with disease activity.

The UMIs contained a 6-nucleotide sample barcode. They were added by template switching during cDNA synthesis. Using the 5' RACE reads, TCRdb records one entry per CDR3 protein without DNA. The table lists 150,000 to 200,000 distinct CDR3 sequences. The template was total RNA from whole blood, with no T cell sorting. The specimen was blood. This sequence was found in a human donor with ulcerative colitis or Crohn's disease, or a healthy co-twin of an affected twin (not recorded which).

The CDR3 spells CASSLSGLTTTDTQYF. The chain combines TRBV3-1 with TRBJ2-3; the TCRdb call, TRBD2, lacks DNA for checking. This CDR3 is 16 amino acids long. Germline lookup yields CDR1 LGHDT and CDR2 YNNKEL (reference sequence).